Listed below are T cell receptor beta chains from one sample, sequenced in a study of cytomegalovirus exposure and HLA in healthy donors. The method was immunoSEQ multiplex PCR; TCRdb's version includes in-frame clones alone and lacks a portion of them. The sample shows approximately 150,000 clones, 79% of them seen only once. Sequenced material: PBMCs. Receptors originate from a man aged 40-50 years in good health and CMV-seronegative. Each CDR3 is given with its conserved first and last residue. Fields, in order: V gene, J gene, D gene, clone size, CDR3 protein, CDR3 DNA. D genes are given only for firm matches. The size field is filled for only some rows; it gives once, few, many or a size class.

>TRBV11-3|TRBJ2-7|TRBD2|NA
CASSSNVGLATYEQYF
TGTGCCAGCAGCTCGAACGTCGGACTAGCAACCTACGAGCAGTACTTC
>TRBV28|TRBJ1-6|TRBD1|NA
CASASDRAASPLHF
TGTGCCAGCGCCAGCGACAGGGCGGCTTCACCCCTCCACTTT
>TRBV5-4|TRBJ1-1|NA|NA
CASSTGPVGMNTEAFF
TGTGCCAGCAGCACAGGGCCCGTGGGGATGAACACTGAAGCTTTCTTT
>TRBV19|TRBJ2-1|NA|NA
CASSTGIEQFF
TGTGCCAGTAGTACAGGGATTGAGCAGTTCTTC
>TRBV28|TRBJ2-7|NA|NA
CASRLRNEQYF
TGTGCCAGCAGGCTCAGGAACGAGCAGTACTTC
>TRBV6-5|TRBJ2-5|NA|NA
CASTARTPETQYF
TGTGCCAGCACCGCGAGGACTCCCGAGACCCAGTACTTC
>TRBV15|TRBJ2-5|TRBD1|NA
CATSIRQGDSQYF
TGTGCCACCAGTATCAGACAGGGTGACAGCCAGTACTTC
>TRBV5-1|TRBJ2-2|TRBD2|once
CASSLVRTSNTGELFF
TGCGCCAGCAGCTTGGTCAGGACTAGCAACACCGGGGAGCTGTTTTTT
>TRBV9|TRBJ2-1|NA|NA
CASTGSGNEQFF
TGTGCCAGCACCGGCAGCGGGAATGAGCAGTTCTTC
>TRBV6-5|TRBJ2-3|TRBD1|NA
CASTGQVTDTQYF
TGTGCCAGCACGGGACAGGTCACAGATACGCAGTATTTT
>TRBV7-6|TRBJ2-7|TRBD1|NA
CASSLEQGAYEQYF
TGTGCCAGCAGCTTAGAACAGGGGGCTTACGAGCAGTACTTC
>TRBV5-4|TRBJ2-3|NA|NA
CASSLIGSTDTQYF
TGTGCCAGCAGCCTCATCGGGAGCACAGATACGCAGTATTTT
>TRBV29-1|TRBJ1-2|NA|NA
CSVELGASNYGYTF
TGCAGCGTTGAACTAGGGGCCTCTAACTATGGCTACACCTTC
>TRBV15|TRBJ2-7|TRBD1|NA
CATSTPGGTGGDPSHEQYF
TGTGCCACCAGCACACCAGGGGGGACAGGCGGGGATCCGTCCCACGAGCAGTACTTC
>TRBV7-2|TRBJ2-1|TRBD2|few
CASSLVPPGLAGGEQFF
TGTGCCAGCAGCTTAGTTCCCCCGGGACTAGCGGGAGGCGAGCAGTTCTTC
>TRBV11-2|TRBJ2-1|TRBD1|NA
CASSLGQGRYNEQFF
TGTGCCAGCAGCCTCGGACAGGGACGATACAATGAGCAGTTCTTC
>TRBV4-1|TRBJ2-3|NA|NA
CASSRTGDTQYF
TGCGCCAGCAGCCGAACTGGAGATACGCAGTATTTT
>TRBV29-1|TRBJ1-2|TRBD1|NA
CSFRGQGLYGYTF
TGCAGCTTTAGGGGACAGGGTCTGTATGGCTACACCTTC
>TRBV5-4|TRBJ2-5|TRBD2|few
CASSPTGGPQETQYF
TGTGCCAGCAGCCCCACGGGGGGACCCCAAGAGACCCAGTACTTC
>TRBV28|TRBJ2-1|TRBD2|NA
CASSSGSGRAYEQFF
TGTGCCAGCAGTTCCGGTAGCGGGAGGGCCTATGAGCAGTTCTTC
>TRBV5-4|TRBJ1-1|TRBD1|once
CASLGQGEAFF
TGTGCCAGCTTAGGACAGGGTGAAGCTTTCTTT
>TRBV10-1|TRBJ2-3|TRBD1|NA
CASGHRGADTQYF
TGCGCCAGCGGACACAGGGGGGCAGATACGCAGTATTTT
>TRBV2|TRBJ1-4|NA|NA
CASSWRQNNEKLFF
TGTGCCAGCAGTTGGCGGCAGAATAATGAAAAACTGTTTTTT
>TRBV30|TRBJ1-2|TRBD1|NA
CARAPGTGGSYGYTF
TGTGCCCGAGCGCCCGGGACAGGAGGGAGCTATGGCTACACCTTC
>TRBV4-1|TRBJ2-7|NA|NA
CASSQDKGMDRGQYF
TGCGCCAGCAGCCAAGATAAAGGGATGGATCGGGGGCAGTACTTC
>TRBV19|TRBJ2-1|NA|NA
CASSIVGGIHNEQFF
TGTGCCAGTAGTATTGTAGGCGGGATCCACAATGAGCAGTTCTTC
>TRBV19|TRBJ2-5|NA|once
CASSPITGTVQETQYF
TGTGCCAGTAGCCCGATAACAGGGACCGTCCAAGAGACCCAGTACTTC